This T cell receptor (beta chain) was recovered during a study of T cell changes during pregnancy in multiple sclerosis. Trimming shortened V by 6 bases and J by 6 bases, and 15 bases separated the two germline ends. Per germline, CDR1 SQVTM and CDR2 ANQGSEA. The CDR3 sequence is 13 residues long. Repertoires were generated with immunoSEQ multiplex PCR, while TCRdb's copy carries only in-frame clones and drops some. The data hold more than 25,000 clones, with 75% to 95% observed a single time. V is TRBV29-1 and J is TRBJ2-1; D may be TRBD1 (6 bases). The sequencing used CD8+ T cells from peripheral blood mononuclear cells, collected in the second trimester of pregnancy. The sequence derives from a female donor in good health, enrolled as a control in a pregnancy study. The CDR3 sequence is CSVPPLQGNEQFF. In DNA, the CDR3 is TGCAGCGTCCCCCCCCTACAGGGCAATGAGCAGTTCTTC.